The next 21 T cell receptor beta chains were all read from a single sample in a study of blood T cell repertoires in COVID-19. Libraries were prepared by immunoSEQ multiplex PCR; TCRdb keeps only in-frame clonotypes and omits some of them. The table shows some 300,000 clones, with around 85% occurring only once. Material for sequencing was peripheral blood. The receptors were gathered from a woman between 45 and 60 years old with active or convalescent COVID-19.

The chain uses TRBV27 and TRBJ2-5, with D perhaps TRBD1 (6 bases). CDR3 length: 14 residues. The V end lost 3 bases, the J end lost 2 bases, and 10 bases lay between the germline ends. Germline lookup yields CDR1 MNHEY and CDR2 SMNVEV (reference sequence). In DNA form, the CDR3 reads TGTGCCAGCAGTTTGGGACAAAGGCAAGAGACCCAGTACTTC. Its protein product is CASSLGQRQETQYF.

The V gene is TRBV5-1, the J gene TRBJ2-5; tentative D call: TRBD2 (7 bases). The CDR3 totals 16 residues. Germline V gene lookup returns CDR1 SGHRS and CDR2 YFSETQ. V dropped 4 bases and J dropped 9 bases, with 25 bases sitting between them. The CDR3 protein is CASSASQGPRGRAQYF. CDR3 bases: TGCGCCAGCAGCGCCTCGCAGGGGCCTCGGGGGAGGGCCCAGTACTTC.

This sequence joins TRBV2 and TRBJ1-2; 8 bases are a match to TRBD1. Germline V CDR1 and CDR2: SNHLY, FYNNEI. This CDR3 spans 14 amino acids. Trimming cost V 6 bases and J 8 bases; bases outside gene matches: 11. CDR3 sequence reads: CASSVAQGAGGYTF. In nucleotides, the CDR3 is TGTGCCAGCAGCGTCGCGCAGGGGGCTGGAGGCTACACCTTC.

Only a few counts were recorded for this clone. The chain employs TRBV9 and TRBJ1-2; D is ambiguous. The V end was cut by 3 bases, the J end by 8 bases, with 8 bases between. CDR3 length: 11 amino acids. Germline V gene data show CDR1 as SGDLS and CDR2 as YYNGEE. The CDR3 region has the DNA TGTGCCAGCAGCGGTTATCGGGGCTACACCTTC. It is translated as CASSGYRGYTF.

This clone was recorded a few times. This chain links TRBV19 with TRBJ1-1, with D tentatively TRBD1 (5 bases). Trimming stripped 7 bases from V and 6 bases from J, with 9 bases between. Germline V CDR1 and CDR2: LNHDA, SQIVND (reference sequence). The CDR3 runs to 11 residues. Here the CDR3 reads CASTGGAEAFF. The CDR3 DNA sequence: TGTGCCAGTACCGGGGGGGCTGAAGCTTTCTTT. Drawing the rest from reference TRBV19 and TRBJ1-1, the complete variable domain is DGGITQSPKYLFRKEGQNVTLSCEQNLNHDAMYWYRQDPGQGLRLIYYSQIVNDFQKGDIAEGYSVSREKKESFPLTVTSAQKNPTAFYLCASTGGAEAFFGQGTRLTVV.

The chain recombines TRBV6-5 with TRBJ2-2; D unclear. The CDR3 runs 12 residues. The V gene's germline CDR1 is MNHEY and CDR2 SVGAGI. Deletions cut 9 bases from V and 5 bases from J, with 10 bases between. Here the CDR3 reads CASHGPTGELFF. Here the CDR3 DNA reads TGTGCCAGTCATGGGCCAACCGGGGAGCTGTTTTTT.

This sequence joins TRBV27 and TRBJ1-1; D is unclear. CDR1 and CDR2 (germline): MNHEY, SMNVEV (reference sequence). Trimming removed 2 bases at V and 1 base at J, with 5 bases between. The CDR3 is 13 amino acids. The CDR3 nucleotides read TGTGCCAGCAGTTTAGCGGAGAACACTGAAGCTTTCTTT. Its protein is CASSLAENTEAFF.

The chain is built from TRBV4-1 and TRBJ2-1, with D possibly being TRBD2 (6 bases). Trimming cost V 0 bases and J 1 base, with 16 bases left between them. The CDR3 runs 18 residues. Per germline, CDR1 MGHRA and CDR2 YSYEKL. CDR3 in amino acids: CASSQDPVGAGSYNEQFF. The CDR3 nucleotides read TGCGCCAGCAGCCAAGATCCGGTCGGGGCGGGATCCTACAATGAGCAGTTCTTC.

This chain connects TRBV2 to TRBJ1-5; 12 bases are shared with TRBD1. The CDR3 totals 17 residues. Germline values: CDR1 SNHLY, CDR2 FYNNEI. Trimming at V came to 3 bases and at J to 7 bases, leaving 10 bases not matched to a gene. In DNA, the CDR3 is TGTGCCAGCAGTGATCCCGGGACAGGGGGCTCCCACCAGCCCCAGCATTTT. Its protein product is CASSDPGTGGSHQPQHF.

This chain joins TRBV19 and TRBJ1-4; unclear D gene. Trimming removed 3 bases from V and 10 bases from J, with 15 bases in between. This CDR3 comprises 14 residues. From germline, CDR1 is LNHDA and CDR2 SQIVND (reference sequence). CDR3 sequence reads: CASSMRAESSKLFF. The DNA of the CDR3 is TGTGCCAGTAGTATGCGGGCAGAATCTTCAAAACTGTTTTTT.

The chain recombines TRBV29-1 with TRBJ2-5; D is perhaps TRBD2 (5 bases). Germline V gives CDR1 SQVTM, CDR2 ANQGSEA. CDR3 length: 13 amino acids. The V and J ends lost 6 bases and 1 base respectively, with 12 bases between them. The CDR3 coding sequence is TGCAGCGTGTCGGTAGCGACCCAAGAGACCCAGTACTTC. Amino acid sequence: CSVSVATQETQYF.

The chain uses TRBV6-5 and TRBJ1-2, with no clear D. Deletions cut 2 bases from V and 4 bases from J, with 14 bases between. The CDR3 runs to 15 residues. CDR1 MNHEY and CDR2 SVGAGI come from the germline V gene. The CDR3 DNA sequence: TGTGCCAGCAGTTACCTTCAGGCTTCGTTCTATGGCTACACCTTC. Translated, it gives CASSYLQASFYGYTF.

The chain recombines TRBV20-1 with TRBJ2-5; D remains unclear. Germline V CDR1 and CDR2: DFQATT, SNEGSKA (reference sequence). The CDR3 runs to 11 residues. V dropped 3 bases and J dropped 4 bases, with 6 bases sitting between them. As DNA, the CDR3 is TGCAGTGCTAGTGAGAGAGAGACCCAGTACTTC. The encoded protein is CSASERETQYF.

V usage is TRBV27 and J usage is TRBJ1-2; the match to TRBD1 covers 8 bases. This CDR3 spans 17 amino acids. Germline V lookup: CDR1 MNHEY, CDR2 SMNVEV (reference sequence). The V segment lost 0 bases and the J segment 4 bases; nucleotides outside the gene matches: 10. The chain's CDR3 is CASSLSIFGQGGYGYTF. DNA of the CDR3: TGTGCCAGCAGTTTATCGATATTTGGACAGGGCGGCTATGGCTACACCTTC.

This clone was found a few times. J is TRBJ1-2 and V is TRBV5-4; D unclear. This CDR3 spans 15 amino acids. Germline V gene data show CDR1 as SGHNT and CDR2 as YYREEE (reference sequence). Trimming pared 0 bases from V and 7 bases from J, leaving 16 bases between. CDR3 nucleotide sequence: TGTGCCAGCAGCTTGGAAATGGGCCGGGGAGTTGGCTACACCTTC. Its translation is CASSLEMGRGVGYTF.

The V gene is TRBV19, the J gene TRBJ2-2, with a weak D call TRBD2 (6 bases). CDR3 size: 16 residues. Trimming took off 5 bases at V and 4 bases at J, with 17 bases between the two ends. Germline V CDR1 and CDR2: LNHDA, SQIVND (reference sequence). The CDR3 here is CASSPGVGLGTGELFF. CDR3 DNA: TGTGCCAGTAGTCCGGGAGTTGGGCTGGGCACCGGGGAGCTGTTTTTT.

The chain carries TRBV19 and TRBJ2-1; 7 bases are shared with TRBD2. This CDR3 is 16 amino acids long. V shed 5 bases and J 3 bases; nucleotides not matched to a gene: 10. Germline-derived CDR1 and CDR2 are LNHDA and SQIVND (reference sequence). This CDR3 reads CASSREAGVYYNEQFF. The CDR3 bases are TGTGCCAGTAGTCGGGAGGCGGGAGTGTACTACAATGAGCAGTTCTTC. Supplemented by reference TRBV19 and TRBJ2-1, the full variable domain reads DGGITQSPKYLFRKEGQNVTLSCEQNLNHDAMYWYRQDPGQGLRLIYYSQIVNDFQKGDIAEGYSVSREKKESFPLTVTSAQKNPTAFYLCASSREAGVYYNEQFFGPGTRLTVL.

J is TRBJ2-7 and V is TRBV19, with D possibly matching TRBD1 (6 bases). The germline V gene encodes CDR1 LNHDA and CDR2 SQIVND (reference sequence). V lost 3 bases, J lost 2 bases, and 11 bases lay in between. The CDR3 totals 14 residues. The DNA for the CDR3 is TGTGCCAGTAGTATTCCGGGACAAACCTACGAGCAGTACTTC. This translates into CASSIPGQTYEQYF.

The chain is built from TRBV5-1 and TRBJ1-4, with 10 bases that match TRBD1. Germline CDR1 is SGHRS and CDR2 is YFSETQ. CDR3 size: 15 residues. V was clipped by 0 bases and J by 6 bases; unmatched bases: 2. CDR3 nucleotides: TGCGCCAGCAGCTTGGCGACAGGGGGCGATGAAAAACTGTTTTTT. Amino acids: CASSLATGGDEKLFF.

The chain is built from TRBV14 and TRBJ2-3; D uncertain. V shed 4 bases and J shed 1 base, with 21 bases lying between them. CDR3 length: 18 residues. Germline V gene sequence: CDR1 SGHDN, CDR2 FVKESK. CDR3 sequence reads: CASSPRSNSLGGTDTQYF. The CDR3 coding sequence is TGTGCCAGCAGCCCCCGATCAAACAGCCTCGGCGGCACAGATACGCAGTATTTT.

The chain joins TRBV5-4 to TRBJ2-7, with a weak D call TRBD1 (5 bases). V was cut by 1 base and J by 3 bases, with 5 bases left in between. This CDR3 contains 12 residues. The germline V gene has CDR1 SGHNT and CDR2 YYREEE (reference sequence). The CDR3: CASSLQGYEQYF. CDR3 DNA: TGTGCCAGCAGCTTGCAGGGCTACGAGCAGTACTTC.